The text below deals with one TCR beta chain. Sequencing was performed with immunoSEQ multiplex PCR; in TCRdb, only in-frame clones are kept and a portion is missing. This sample has some 190,000 clones, with approximately 80% found just once. The V gene lost 7 bases and the J gene lost 8 bases, with 14 bases spanning the gap. Per germline, CDR1 MNHEY and CDR2 SVGAGI. The CDR3 loop spans 12 amino acids. The record originates from a study of blood T cell repertoires in COVID-19. In the study overall: Sites across the United States, Italy and Spain contributed samples from acute and convalescent COVID-19. T cells, B-cell-depleted T cells, or PBMCs provided the cDNA or gDNA that served as material.

The sample was peripheral blood. This chain joins TRBV6-5 and TRBJ1-2; the D is unclear. The origin of this receptor is a woman aged 45-65 years with acute or convalescent COVID-19. CDR3 nucleotide sequence: TGTGCCAGCACGGCAGGCGCACGAGGCTACACCTTC. Encoded protein: CASTAGARGYTF.